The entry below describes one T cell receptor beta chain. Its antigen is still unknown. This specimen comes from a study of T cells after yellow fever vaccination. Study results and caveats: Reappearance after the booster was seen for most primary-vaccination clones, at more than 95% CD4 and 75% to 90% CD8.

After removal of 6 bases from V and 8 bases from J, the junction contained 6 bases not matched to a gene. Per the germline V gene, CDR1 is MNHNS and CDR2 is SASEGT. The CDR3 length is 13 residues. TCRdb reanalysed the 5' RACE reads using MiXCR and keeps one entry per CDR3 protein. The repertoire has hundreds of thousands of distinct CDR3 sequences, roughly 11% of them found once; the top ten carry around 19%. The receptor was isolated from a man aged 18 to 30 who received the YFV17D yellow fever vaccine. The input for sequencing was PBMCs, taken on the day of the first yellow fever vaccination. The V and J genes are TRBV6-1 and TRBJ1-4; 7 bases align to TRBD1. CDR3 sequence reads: CASRKGQLEKLFF. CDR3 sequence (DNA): TGTGCCAGCAGAAAGGGACAGCTCGAAAAACTGTTTTTT.